A single sample is the source of the 3 T cell receptor beta chains below, sequenced in a study of T cells in Graves' hyperthyroidism and ophthalmopathy. TCR beta CDR3 sequences were amplified from RNA transcripts. Carried out on the TCR CDR3, a first-round RT-PCR used the HTBI primer set. TCRdb re-called the multiplex PCR reads with MiXCR, one entry per CDR3 protein. Counted here are 530,000 or so distinct CDR3 sequences, approximately 44% occurring once; the ten biggest clones make up roughly 8.2%. The sample consisted of peripheral blood or thyroid tissue (not recorded which). Every receptor here comes from a woman aged 18 to 35 with Graves' hyperthyroidism.

This clonotype was counted a few times. The chain employs TRBV5-5 and TRBJ1-4; D perhaps matches TRBD1 (5 bases). In germline, CDR1 is SGHKS, CDR2 YYEKEE (reference sequence). The V end lost 10 bases, the J end lost 6 bases, and 13 bases lay between the germline ends. This CDR3 spans 12 amino acids. CDR3 nucleotides: TGTGCCTGCAATCCGGGGGATGAAAAACTGTTTTTT. Protein product: CACNPGDEKLFF. Full variable domain (remainder filled in from reference TRBV5-5 and TRBJ1-4): DAGVTQSPTHLIKTRGQQVTLRCSPISGHKSVSWYQQVLGQGPQFIFQYYEKEERGRGNFPDRFSARQFPNYSSELNVNALLLGDSALYLCACNPGDEKLFFGSGTQLSVL.

The chain is built from TRBV10-3 and TRBJ2-1; 7 bases align to TRBD2. The CDR3 loop spans 15 amino acids. V gave up 7 bases and J gave up 9 bases; unmatched junction bases: 15. Germline V gene sequence: CDR1 ENHRY, CDR2 SYGVKD. Here the CDR3 reads CAITVAAGEGGEQFF. As DNA, the CDR3 is TGTGCCATCACTGTCGCGGCGGGAGAAGGCGGTGAGCAGTTCTTC.

V and J are TRBV4-2 and TRBJ2-5, with 13 bases lining up with TRBD2. Trimming removed 4 bases from V and 2 bases from J; junction bases left unmatched: 4. There are 16 residues in the CDR3. Germline assignment: CDR1 LGHNA and CDR2 YNFKEQ. CDR3: CASSPGTSGTQETQYF. The CDR3 DNA is TGTGCCAGCAGCCCAGGGACTAGCGGGACACAAGAGACCCAGTACTTC.